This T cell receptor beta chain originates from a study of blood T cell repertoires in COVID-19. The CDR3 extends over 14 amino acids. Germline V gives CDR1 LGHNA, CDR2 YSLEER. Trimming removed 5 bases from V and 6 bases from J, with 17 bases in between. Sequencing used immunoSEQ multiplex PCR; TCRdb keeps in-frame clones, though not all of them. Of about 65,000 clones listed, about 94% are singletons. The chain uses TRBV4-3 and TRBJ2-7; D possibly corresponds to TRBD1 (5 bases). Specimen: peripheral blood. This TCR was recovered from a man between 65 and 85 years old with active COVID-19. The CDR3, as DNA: TGCGCCAGCAGCTCCCTCACTCAGGGTGTCGAGCAGTACTTC. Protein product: CASSSLTQGVEQYF.